One and the same sample provided the 17 T cell receptor beta chains below, sequenced in a study of metastatic and nonmetastatic thyroid tumors (dated by TCRdb to 2020 to 2021). No patient had received any treatment before thyroid surgery. The receptor library was made with PCR. This sample was sequenced with an Illumina HiSeq 4000. Using fastp at Q25 and MiXCR, TCRdb reprocessed the public reads and kept productive beta chains. This sample holds roughly 5,000 clones; 25% to 30% were observed only once. The leading ten clones occupy 12% to 15% of the sample. The material sequenced was adjacent normal tissue. Receptors were obtained from a female donor with papillary thyroid cancer or a benign thyroid nodule (not recorded which). Some clones in this sample may be carry-over from other donors' samples.

This clone was seen repeatedly, ten times or more. The chain uses TRBV5-6 and TRBJ2-1; no clear D gene. V lost 4 bases and J 7 bases, leaving 15 bases between the germline ends. The CDR3 is 14 amino acids. Germline-derived CDR1 and CDR2 are SGHDT and YYEEEE. CDR3 region: CASSPVSGWNEQFF. The CDR3 DNA follows: TGTGCCAGCAGCCCCGTTTCAGGATGGAATGAGCAGTTCTTC.

By its share, this clone is medium-sized. This sequence joins TRBV19 and TRBJ2-7; 10 bases are a match to TRBD2. Per germline, CDR1 LNHDA and CDR2 SQIVND (reference sequence). V lost 8 bases and J lost 1; bases outside the gene matches: 14. This CDR3 has 17 residues. In DNA, the CDR3 is TGTGCCAGTTCCCTGAGGAGCGGGAGGGCCTTTTCCTACGAGCAGTACTTC. It is translated as CASSLRSGRAFSYEQYF.

This clone was picked up many times. In nucleotides, the CDR3 is TGTGCCAGCAGCCAAAAACCTGACAGGGGAACTGAAGCTTTCTTT. Amino acids: CASSQKPDRGTEAFF. The gene calls are TRBV7-8 and TRBJ1-1; 8 nucleotides line up with TRBD1. With 5 bases clipped from V and 5 bases from J, the junction kept 10 bases outside the gene matches. Germline V lookup: CDR1 SGHVS, CDR2 FQNEAQ. The CDR3 runs to 15 residues.

This clone occurred a few times. This sequence joins TRBV6-1 and TRBJ1-2; 7 bases match TRBD1. Per germline, CDR1 MNHNS and CDR2 SASEGT. This CDR3 is built from 16 residues. Losses at the gene ends were 6 bases for V and 0 bases for J; bases not matched to a gene: 10. Here the CDR3 reads CASRPIIDRANYGYTF. CDR3 coding DNA: TGTGCCAGCAGGCCAATTATAGACAGGGCTAACTATGGCTACACCTTC.

The chain links TRBV6-5 to TRBJ1-1; D possibly corresponds to TRBD1 (5 bases). V was cut by 6 bases and J by 2 bases, with 13 bases left in between. This CDR3 spans 14 amino acids. Germline CDR1 reads MNHEY; CDR2 reads SVGAGI. The CDR3 nucleotides are TGTGCCAGCAGCCACTCACAGGCTAACACTGAAGCTTTCTTT. Its translation is CASSHSQANTEAFF.

By frequency in the sample, this clone is medium-sized (0.01 to 0.1%). The rearrangement joins TRBV7-2 to TRBJ2-1; tentative D call: TRBD1 (6 bases). Trimming removed 6 bases from V and 5 bases from J, with 11 bases in between. There are 13 residues in the CDR3. CDR1 and CDR2 (germline): SGHTA, FQGNSA. The CDR3 sequence is CASSYDRNNEQFF. CDR3 in DNA: TGTGCCAGCAGTTACGACAGGAACAATGAGCAGTTCTTC.

This clone was found a few times. This chain connects TRBV12-3 or TRBV12-4 to TRBJ2-1; no clear D. Trimming took 7 bases from V and 2 from J, leaving 9 bases between them. The CDR3 has 13 residues. CDR3 region: CASKLGTYNEQFF. CDR3 sequence (DNA): TGTGCCAGCAAGTTAGGCACCTACAATGAGCAGTTCTTC.

This rearrangement joins TRBV19 to TRBJ2-7; tentatively, D is TRBD2 (6 bases). This CDR3 spans 13 amino acids. The germline CDR1 and CDR2 sequences are LNHDA and SQIVND (reference sequence). V lost 6 bases to trimming and J lost 4 bases, with 13 bases between them. The DNA for the CDR3 is TGTGCCAGTAGCCCGGGACTCCAATACGAGCAGTACTTC. Translation gives CASSPGLQYEQYF.

The chain joins TRBV7-8 to TRBJ1-6; no reliable D call. CDR1 and CDR2 from the germline V gene are SGHVS and FQNEAQ. V was shortened by 5 bases and J by 14 bases, with 13 bases between the two germline ends. The CDR3 length is 12 residues. The CDR3 DNA reads TGTGCCAGCAGCCTGTCCCCGGATGCCCTCCACTTT. Translation gives CASSLSPDALHF.

This clone was picked up many times. The sample carries other DNA sequences with the same CDR3. V is TRBV29-1 and J is TRBJ2-7; the match to TRBD1 covers 10 bases. V dropped 3 bases and J dropped 2; count of bases not matched to a gene: 7. Germline V gene lookup returns CDR1 SQVTM and CDR2 ANQGSEA. CDR3 length equals 15 residues. This CDR3 reads CSVEGGDRGAYEQYF. DNA of the CDR3: TGCAGCGTTGAGGGGGGGGACAGGGGCGCCTACGAGCAGTACTTC.

This clone appeared many times. CDR3 amino acids: CASSQAWTGASGNTIYF. CDR3 DNA sequence: TGCGCCAGCAGCCAAGCGTGGACAGGGGCATCTGGAAACACCATATATTTT. The gene calls are TRBV4-1 and TRBJ1-3; 9 bases fit TRBD1. CDR3 size: 17 residues. Germline V gene sequence: CDR1 MGHRA, CDR2 YSYEKL. The J segment lost 1 base and the V segment lost 1 base, leaving 5 bases of the junction unmatched.

The chain is built from TRBV6-1 and TRBJ1-1, with TRBD1 as a possible D gene (5 bases). CDR1 MNHNS and CDR2 SASEGT come from the germline V gene. Trimming removed 6 bases at V and 1 base at J, with 15 bases between. This CDR3 is built from 15 residues. This CDR3 reads CASSLRAGSNTEAFF. Here the CDR3 DNA reads TGTGCCAGCAGCTTAAGGGCAGGGTCGAACACTGAAGCTTTCTTT.

The rearrangement links TRBV18 to TRBJ2-1, with 8 bases lining up with TRBD2. CDR3 size: 14 residues. From germline, CDR1 is KGHSH and CDR2 LQKENI. Trimming removed 4 bases from V and 5 bases from J; junction bases left unmatched: 4. Here the CDR3 DNA reads TGTGCCAGCTCACTGGGACTAGGGGACAATGAGCAGTTCTTC. It specifies CASSLGLGDNEQFF.

Judged by abundance, this clone is medium-sized (0.01 to 0.1%). The rearrangement joins TRBV28 to TRBJ1-6; D is uncertain. CDR1 and CDR2 (germline): MDHEN, SYDVKM. Trimming shortened V by 6 bases and J by 3 bases, and 9 bases separated the two germline ends. The CDR3 has 14 amino acids. The CDR3 here is CASSVGFYNSPLHF. The CDR3 coding sequence is TGTGCCAGCAGCGTGGGATTCTATAATTCACCCCTCCACTTT.

The V gene is TRBV19, the J gene TRBJ2-7; D is perhaps TRBD1 (5 bases). CDR3 length equals 15 residues. Trimming pared 5 bases from V and 0 bases from J, leaving 14 bases between. CDR1 and CDR2 from the germline V gene are LNHDA and SQIVND (reference sequence). The CDR3 DNA sequence: TGTGCCAGTAGTCTACTCCCGGACACCTCCTACGAGCAGTACTTC. It codes for CASSLLPDTSYEQYF. The full variable domain, with the rest looked up from reference TRBV19 and TRBJ2-7, is DGGITQSPKYLFRKEGQNVTLSCEQNLNHDAMYWYRQDPGQGLRLIYYSQIVNDFQKGDIAEGYSVSREKKESFPLTVTSAQKNPTAFYLCASSLLPDTSYEQYFGPGTRLTVT.

This sequence joins TRBV27 and TRBJ2-7; weak D call: TRBD2 (6 bases). The CDR3 runs to 15 residues. V gave up 5 bases and J gave up 2 bases, with 16 bases separating them. CDR1 is MNHEY, CDR2 SMNVEV, per germline (reference sequence). The CDR3 spells CASSGRKWSAYEQYF. DNA for the CDR3: TGTGCCAGCAGTGGGAGGAAGTGGTCCGCCTACGAGCAGTACTTC.

The chain carries TRBV20-1 and TRBJ1-1, with D possibly being TRBD1 (5 bases). CDR1 and CDR2 (germline): DFQATT, SNEGSKA (reference sequence). Trimming took 0 bases from V and 5 from J, leaving 19 bases between them. The CDR3 is 16 amino acids. The CDR3: CSAREVRSQGGTEAFF. The CDR3 DNA reads as TGCAGTGCTAGAGAGGTCCGAAGTCAGGGTGGTACTGAAGCTTTCTTT.